The 26 T cell receptor beta chains reported below all come from one sample, sequenced in a study of beta chain features in type 1 diabetes. Study-wide points: Researchers report that Type 1 diabetes patients had moderately but significantly shorter TCRB CDR3s across all four CD4+ subsets.

Sequenced material consisted of expressed TCRB transcripts (all of the isolated RNA was reverse transcribed). The repertoire was sequenced with immunoSEQ multiplex PCR; TCRdb's copy has only in-frame clones and lacks some. The table has approximately 730,000 clones, over 10% seen once. Their cognate antigens are unknown. Sequences were obtained from naive CD4+ T cells from blood. The receptors stem from a man aged 18 to 29 with type 1 diabetes.

This clone was recorded a few times. This chain links TRBV6-5 with TRBJ1-2; D unclear. The germline V gene has CDR1 MNHEY and CDR2 SVGAGI. The CDR3 contains 15 residues. Trimming removed 0 bases from V and 3 bases from J, with 11 bases in between. As DNA, the CDR3 is TGTGCCAGCAGTTACTCAGAGGGTTATGACTATGGCTACACCTTC. It encodes CASSYSEGYDYGYTF.

There are a few counts of this clone. The chain uses TRBV4-1 and TRBJ1-1, with TRBD1 matching 10 bases. This CDR3 is 17 amino acids long. Germline loops: CDR1 MGHRA, CDR2 YSYEKL. V dropped 2 bases and J dropped 4; count of bases not matched to a gene: 10. The CDR3 loop is CASSQRRTGTGATEAFF. CDR3 nucleotide sequence: TGCGCCAGCAGCCAAAGAAGAACCGGGACAGGGGCCACTGAAGCTTTCTTT.

V gene TRBV5-1 combines with J gene TRBJ2-7, with a possible D match to TRBD1 (6 bases). V lost 0 bases and J 3 bases, leaving 10 bases between the germline ends. Germline CDR1 and CDR2: SGHRS and YFSETQ. The CDR3 totals 14 residues. The CDR3 region is CASSLDRAFYEQYF. The CDR3, as DNA: TGCGCCAGCAGCTTGGACAGGGCTTTCTACGAGCAGTACTTC.

This chain links TRBV9 with TRBJ2-3; perhaps TRBD1 as D (5 bases). Germline-derived CDR1 and CDR2 are SGDLS and YYNGEE. Deletions cut 7 bases from V and 6 bases from J, with 12 bases between. CDR3 size: 12 residues. The CDR3 reads CASGRAVDTQYF. The CDR3 bases are TGTGCCAGCGGCAGGGCAGTGGATACGCAGTATTTT. Full variable domain (remainder filled in from reference TRBV9 and TRBJ2-3): DSGVTQTPKHLITATGQRVTLRCSPRSGDLSVYWYQQSLDQGLQFLIQYYNGEERAKGNILERFSAQQFPDLHSELNLSSLELGDSALYFCASGRAVDTQYFGPGTRLTVL.

V is TRBV28 and J is TRBJ1-5; D ambiguous. The CDR3 extends over 16 amino acids. The V gene's germline CDR1 is MDHEN and CDR2 SYDVKM. V was shortened by 6 bases and J by 3 bases, with 18 bases between the two germline ends. CDR3 in amino acids: CASSLFGPLNNQPQHF. The CDR3 DNA reads as TGTGCCAGCAGCTTGTTTGGACCGCTAAACAATCAGCCCCAGCATTTT. The whole variable domain, filled in from reference TRBV28 and TRBJ1-5, reads DVKVTQSSRYLVKRTGEKVFLECVQDMDHENMFWYRQDPGLGLRLIYFSYDVKMKEKGDIPEGYSVSREKKERFSLILESASTNQTSMYLCASSLFGPLNNQPQHFGDGTRLSIL.

This clone was counted between two and nine times. The gene calls are TRBV7-9 and TRBJ2-1; D not certain. The V end lost 1 base, the J end lost 8 bases, and 6 bases lay between the germline ends. The CDR3 has 12 amino acids. Germline CDR1 SEHNR, CDR2 FQNEAQ (reference sequence). The CDR3: CASSLEWDEQFF. DNA of the CDR3: TGTGCCAGCAGCTTAGAGTGGGATGAGCAGTTCTTC.

The rearrangement uses TRBV25-1 and TRBJ1-6; D remains ambiguous. CDR1 and CDR2 from the germline V gene are MGHDK and SYGVNS. CDR3 length equals 14 residues. Trimming removed 0 bases from V and 5 bases from J, with 5 bases in between. CDR3 loop: CASSEYLDNSPLHF. DNA of the CDR3: TGTGCCAGCAGTGAATATCTGGATAATTCACCCCTCCACTTT.

V usage is TRBV9 and J usage is TRBJ1-6; D remains ambiguous. Germline V gene lookup returns CDR1 SGDLS and CDR2 YYNGEE. The CDR3 contains 13 residues. V was trimmed by 4 bases and J by 8 bases, leaving 10 bases between them. Written as DNA, the CDR3 is TGTGCCAGCAGCCTAAATTTCGATTCACCCCTCCACTTT. Residues: CASSLNFDSPLHF.

The J gene is TRBJ2-4, the V gene TRBV5-6; D is unresolved. CDR3 size: 16 residues. Trimming stripped 1 base from V and 6 bases from J, with 17 bases between. Germline assignment: CDR1 SGHDT and CDR2 YYEEEE. CDR3 region: CASSLSGLGISNIQYF. CDR3 coding DNA: TGTGCCAGCAGCTTGTCGGGTTTAGGGATCTCAAACATTCAGTACTTC.

This chain links TRBV6-5 with TRBJ2-2; the D gene is possibly TRBD2 (6 bases). Germline V gene lookup returns CDR1 MNHEY and CDR2 SVGAGI. This CDR3 comprises 14 residues. V lost 2 bases, J lost 6 bases, and 10 bases lay in between. The CDR3 bases are TGTGCCAGCAGTTACGGACTACCCGCCGGGGAGCTGTTTTTT. Translating it yields CASSYGLPAGELFF.

The chain joins TRBV29-1 to TRBJ2-7, with unresolved D. This CDR3 is 12 amino acids long. V lost 5 bases, J lost 2 bases, and 10 bases lay in between. Looked up from germline, CDR1 is SQVTM and CDR2 is ANQGSEA. Written as DNA, the CDR3 is TGCAGCGTTTCCTACAGCCCCTACGAGCAGTACTTC. Translation gives CSVSYSPYEQYF.

This clone appeared a few times. The chain joins TRBV2 to TRBJ1-3; possibly TRBD1 for D (5 bases). The CDR3 sequence is 14 residues long. The V and J ends lost 8 bases and 8 bases respectively, with 19 bases between them. Germline CDR1 is SNHLY and CDR2 is FYNNEI. CDR3: CASVKIDQGHTIYF. The CDR3 DNA sequence: TGTGCCAGCGTAAAGATCGACCAGGGACACACCATATATTTT.

The V call is TRBV13, the J call TRBJ1-1; TRBD1 is a possible D gene (6 bases). Between the trimmed V and J ends, which lost 5 bases and 5 bases, there was a span of 12 bases. From germline, CDR1 is PRHDT and CDR2 FYEKMQ (reference sequence). The CDR3 contains 13 residues. The CDR3: CASSLQGRTEAFF. CDR3 coding DNA: TGTGCCAGCAGCCTACAGGGAAGGACTGAAGCTTTCTTT.

This clone was picked up a small number of times. The rearrangement uses TRBV19 and TRBJ1-2; tentatively, D is TRBD1 (5 bases). Germline assignment: CDR1 LNHDA and CDR2 SQIVND (reference sequence). The ends were cut back, 4 bases at V and 7 bases at J, with 7 bases in the middle. This CDR3 spans 11 amino acids. The CDR3 DNA is TGTGCCAGTAGTAAGGGGAGTGGCTACACCTTC. It translates to CASSKGSGYTF.

This clone was counted between two and nine times. The V gene is TRBV2, the J gene TRBJ2-7; 9 bases align to TRBD2. CDR1 SNHLY and CDR2 FYNNEI come from the germline V gene. This CDR3 contains 13 residues. In DNA, the CDR3 is TGTGCTAGTCGGGCTAGCGGGGATTACGAGCAGTACTTC. Protein: CASRASGDYEQYF.

The V gene is TRBV29-1, the J gene TRBJ1-3; D perhaps matches TRBD1 (5 bases). There are 15 residues in the CDR3. The V gene's germline CDR1 is SQVTM and CDR2 ANQGSEA. Trimming stripped 6 bases from V and 0 bases from J, with 15 bases between. CDR3 residues: CSVVTGASSGNTIYF. The CDR3, as DNA: TGCAGCGTCGTGACCGGGGCCAGCTCTGGAAACACCATATATTTT.

The chain carries TRBV6-1 and TRBJ2-1; the match to TRBD2 covers 9 bases. The germline V gene has CDR1 MNHNS and CDR2 SASEGT. V dropped 3 bases and J dropped 6; count of bases not matched to a gene: 9. This CDR3 has 16 residues. In nucleotides, the CDR3 is TGTGCCAGCAGTGATGCTTGGCGGGGGGGCTTCAATGAGCAGTTCTTC. Protein sequence: CASSDAWRGGFNEQFF.

This clone has just a few counts. V gene TRBV4-1 combines with J gene TRBJ1-5; D is ambiguous. The CDR3 contains 16 residues. Germline V gene data show CDR1 as MGHRA and CDR2 as YSYEKL. V lost 2 bases and J lost 6, with 17 bases in between. In nucleotides, the CDR3 is TGCGCCAGCAGCCAATCACTCGGGATCCCCAGTCAGCCCCAGCATTTT. This codes for CASSQSLGIPSQPQHF.

Only a few counts were recorded for this clone. Other nucleotide sequences from this sample produce the same CDR3. The chain has TRBV4-1 and TRBJ1-2, with D maybe TRBD1 (6 bases). Germline V CDR1 and CDR2: MGHRA, YSYEKL. There are 13 residues in the CDR3. The V end lost 1 base, the J end lost 7 bases, and 10 bases lay between the germline ends. The CDR3 sequence is CASSQAQGVGYTF. CDR3 coding DNA: TGCGCCAGCAGCCAAGCACAGGGAGTTGGCTACACCTTC.

This clone was observed a handful of times. The chain recombines TRBV29-1 with TRBJ2-7, with 11 bases matching TRBD2. The CDR3 spans 15 residues. The junction had 14 bases not matched to a gene; V was cut back by 6 bases and J by 7 bases. The V gene's germline CDR1 is SQVTM and CDR2 ANQGSEA. The CDR3 here is CSVVQRLAGTREQYF. CDR3 DNA sequence: TGCAGCGTCGTCCAACGACTAGCGGGGACGAGGGAGCAGTACTTC.

This clone was counted only a few times. Additional DNA sequences in this sample encode the identical CDR3. The V and J genes are TRBV18 and TRBJ1-2, with 8 bases that match TRBD1. Germline V CDR1 and CDR2: KGHSH, LQKENI. V lost 3 bases, J lost 5 bases, and 2 bases stayed unmatched. There are 13 residues in the CDR3. The CDR3 loop is CASSPDRAYGYTF. CDR3 nucleotide sequence: TGTGCCAGCTCACCGGACAGGGCGTATGGCTACACCTTC. Complete variable domain (other parts from reference TRBV18 and TRBJ1-2): NAGVMQNPRHLVRRRGQEARLRCSPMKGHSHVYWYRQLPEEGLKFMVYLQKENIIDESGMPKERFSAEFPKEGPSILRIQQVVRGDSAAYFCASSPDRAYGYTFGSGTRLTVV.

A single count supports this clone. This chain joins TRBV5-1 and TRBJ2-2; D not resolved. This CDR3 spans 14 amino acids. Germline V CDR1 and CDR2: SGHRS, YFSETQ. V lost 3 bases, J lost 3 bases, and 9 bases lay in between. In nucleotides, the CDR3 is TGCGCCAGCAGCTCATCGACTGACACCGGGGAGCTGTTTTTT. Protein sequence: CASSSSTDTGELFF.

The V gene is TRBV11-3, the J gene TRBJ2-3; D remains ambiguous. CDR1 is SGHNT, CDR2 YENEEA, per germline. Deletions cut 2 bases from V and 1 base from J, with 10 bases between. The CDR3 sequence is 15 residues long. DNA for the CDR3: TGTGCCAGCAGCTTATATGGGGTAGGCACAGATACGCAGTATTTT. Protein: CASSLYGVGTDTQYF.

A few counts support this clone. This chain uses TRBV11-3 with TRBJ2-7; 11 nucleotides line up with TRBD1. Trimming cost V 7 bases and J 6 bases; bases outside gene matches: 8. Per germline, CDR1 SGHNT and CDR2 YENEEA. The CDR3 sequence is 14 residues long. The CDR3 DNA is TGTGCCAGCAACCCGGGGACAGGGGGTTTCGAGCAGTACTTC. Its translation is CASNPGTGGFEQYF.

On this clone: This sample includes further DNA sequences coding for the same CDR3. The V and J genes are TRBV7-9 and TRBJ2-2, with unresolved D. The germline V and J ends were trimmed by 1 base and 5 bases, with 5 bases remaining between them. The CDR3 sequence is 13 residues long. Germline values: CDR1 SEHNR, CDR2 FQNEAQ (reference sequence). DNA of the CDR3: TGTGCCAGCAGCTTAGAAGGGACCGGGGAGCTGTTTTTT. Translated: CASSLEGTGELFF.

The chain employs TRBV5-1 and TRBJ2-3; 11 bases match TRBD2. There are 16 residues in the CDR3. Germline V gene sequence: CDR1 SGHRS, CDR2 YFSETQ. The junction had 8 bases not matched to a gene; V was cut back by 3 bases and J by 5 bases. This CDR3 is CASSSTSGGRGDTQYF. DNA of the CDR3: TGCGCCAGCAGCTCCACTAGCGGGGGCCGTGGAGATACGCAGTATTTT.